These 24 T cell receptor beta chains were sequenced from one sample in a study of blood T cells in healthy people across ages. A second PCR of roughly 7 to 11 cycles used a sample-barcoded 5' primer and a J-beta primer mix. From the 5' RACE reads, TCRdb called clonotypes with MiXCR, one entry per CDR3 protein. The sample contains around 1,000,000 distinct CDR3 sequences, roughly a quarter of which appear only once. These data also featured in a second study, about T cells of mothers and their children.

Sequenced sample: blood. The receptors here all came from a girl aged 2 to 9 in good health.

Comment on this clonotype: It is likely a read error, because the conserved phenylalanine at the end of the CDR3 is missing. This chain uses TRBV19 with TRBJ1-2; no definite D call. V lost 9 bases and J lost 2, with 10 bases in between. This CDR3 comprises 12 residues. Germline assignment: CDR1 LNHDA and CDR2 SQIVND (reference sequence). CDR3 in amino acids: CARTDGNYGYTL. The DNA for the CDR3 is TGTGCCAGAACGGACGGAAACTATGGCTACACCCTC.

This chain links TRBV12-3 or TRBV12-4 with TRBJ2-5; 7 nucleotides match TRBD2. The CDR3 has 14 amino acids. The V gene end was trimmed by 6 bases and the J gene end by 5 bases; junction bases not matched to a gene: 9. The CDR3 is CASRSGESGETQYF. In DNA, the CDR3 is TGTGCCAGCAGAAGCGGGGAATCGGGGGAGACCCAGTACTTC.

The chain has TRBV4-3 and TRBJ2-5; weak D call: TRBD2 (6 bases). The CDR3 is 15 amino acids. The ends were cut back, 0 bases at V and 2 bases at J, with 10 bases in the middle. From germline, CDR1 is LGHNA and CDR2 YSLEER. Here the CDR3 DNA reads TGCGCCAGCAGCCAAGATCTGGGGGGACAAGAGACCCAGTACTTC. Protein sequence: CASSQDLGGQETQYF.

The rearrangement uses TRBV29-1 and TRBJ2-5; TRBD1 matches 7 bases. This CDR3 spans 13 amino acids. Trimming removed 4 bases from V and 2 bases from J; junction bases left unmatched: 4. In germline, CDR1 is SQVTM, CDR2 ANQGSEA. The CDR3 DNA sequence: TGCAGCGTTGTGACAGGGCTTCAAGAGACCCAGTACTTC. The encoded protein is CSVVTGLQETQYF.

This clonotype was seen a handful of times. The chain combines TRBV7-9 with TRBJ2-5; D not resolved. The ends were cut back, 3 bases at V and 1 base at J, with 15 bases in the middle. The CDR3 totals 16 residues. Looked up from germline, CDR1 is SEHNR and CDR2 is FQNEAQ (reference sequence). The chain's CDR3 is CASSLGPRGIQETQYF. CDR3 DNA sequence: TGTGCCAGCAGCTTGGGTCCGAGAGGTATCCAAGAGACCCAGTACTTC.

This clonotype was seen many times. V usage is TRBV9 and J usage is TRBJ2-3; D possibly corresponds to TRBD1 (5 bases). Trimming pared 4 bases from V and 0 bases from J, leaving 15 bases between. The CDR3 extends over 16 amino acids. The germline V gene encodes CDR1 SGDLS and CDR2 YYNGEE. The CDR3 reads CASSFTEQGSTDTQYF. The CDR3 DNA follows: TGTGCCAGCAGCTTCACGGAGCAGGGAAGCACAGATACGCAGTATTTT.

This clonotype was picked up a small number of times. V and J are TRBV27 and TRBJ2-3, with a tentative D call TRBD2 (5 bases). V lost 6 bases, J lost 5 bases, and 18 bases lay in between. Looked up from germline, CDR1 is MNHEY and CDR2 is SMNVEV (reference sequence). The CDR3 has 15 residues. The CDR3, as DNA: TGTGCCAGCAGGGACGGGATCTACCGGGTAGATACGCAGTATTTT. It yields the protein CASRDGIYRVDTQYF.

This chain uses TRBV29-1 with TRBJ2-5; D remains ambiguous. The J call may be incorrect, as the DNA end agrees better with TRBJ2-1. The CDR3 is 12 amino acids. Germline V gene data show CDR1 as SQVTM and CDR2 as ANQGSEA. Here the CDR3 reads CSPVRIGNEQFF. CDR3 DNA sequence: TGCAGCCCAGTACGGATAGGAAATGAGCAGTTCTTC.

This clonotype was seen a handful of times. The chain links TRBV5-1 to TRBJ2-6; D might be TRBD1 or TRBD2, each matching 5 bases. V was shortened by 4 bases and J by 3 bases, with 8 bases between the two germline ends. Germline CDR1 is SGHRS and CDR2 is YFSETQ. This CDR3 region has 14 residues. CDR3 nucleotide sequence: TGCGCCAGCAGCGGGGGTGGTGGGGCCAACGTCCTGACTTTC. Amino acids: CASSGGGGANVLTF. Full variable domain (remainder filled in from reference TRBV5-1 and TRBJ2-6): KAGVTQTPRYLIKTRGQQVTLSCSPISGHRSVSWYQQTPGQGLQFLFEYFSETQRNKGNFPGRFSGRQFSNSRSEMNVSTLELGDSALYLCASSGGGGANVLTFGAGSRLTVL.

CDR3 in amino acids: CSVREDSYEQYF. The DNA for the CDR3 is TGCAGCGTTCGGGAAGATTCCTACGAGCAGTACTTC. The gene calls are TRBV29-1 and TRBJ2-5, with D tentatively TRBD2 (5 bases). The J call may not be correct, given that the DNA end is closer to TRBJ2-7. The CDR3 covers 12 residues. The germline CDR1 and CDR2 sequences are SQVTM and ANQGSEA.

This clonotype was seen more than once but under ten times. This sequence joins TRBV7-2 and TRBJ2-5; the D gene is possibly TRBD1 (6 bases). Germline-derived CDR1 and CDR2 are SGHTA and FQGNSA. The length of the CDR3 is 14 residues. Trimming shortened V by 8 bases and J by 5 bases, and 18 bases separated the two germline ends. The DNA of the CDR3 is TGTGCCAGCGGGTATACAGGGCGGAGGGAGACCCAGTACTTC. Protein sequence: CASGYTGRRETQYF.

Notes on this clonotype: A junction end diverges from the germline sequence, so it may reflect a read error. The rearrangement uses TRBV29-1 and TRBJ2-5; TRBD2 matches at 7 bases. From germline, CDR1 is SQVTM and CDR2 ANQGSEA. CDR3 length: 14 residues. The CDR3 region has the DNA TGCAGCGTCGAAGACTGGACTAGCCAAGAGACCCAGTACTTC. This encodes CSVEDWTSQETQYF.

V is TRBV5-1 and J is TRBJ2-5, with 7 bases that match TRBD2. Germline CDR1 SGHRS, CDR2 YFSETQ. J lost 1 base, V lost 4 bases, and 16 bases had no gene match. This CDR3 region has 18 residues. The CDR3 loop reads CASSPSGGSLHTQETQYF. In DNA, the CDR3 is TGCGCCAGCAGCCCTTCGGGGGGAAGTCTCCACACCCAAGAGACCCAGTACTTC.

This clonotype has at least ten counts. The V call is TRBV5-1, the J call TRBJ2-5, with no clear D. V dropped 0 bases and J dropped 5 bases, with 11 bases sitting between them. The CDR3 loop spans 14 amino acids. CDR1 SGHRS and CDR2 YFSETQ come from the germline V gene. CDR3 sequence (DNA): TGCGCCAGCAGCTTGGGAGGCCCTGCGGAGACCCAGTACTTC. It translates to CASSLGGPAETQYF.

The chain recombines TRBV27 with TRBJ1-1, with 7 bases aligning to TRBD1. This CDR3 contains 14 residues. The J segment lost 4 bases and the V segment lost 4 bases, leaving 6 bases of the junction unmatched. Germline-derived CDR1 and CDR2 are MNHEY and SMNVEV (reference sequence). CDR3: CASSYRGVATEAFF. The CDR3 DNA sequence: TGTGCCAGCAGTTACAGGGGAGTAGCCACTGAAGCTTTCTTT.

V usage is TRBV27 and J usage is TRBJ2-5; D is perhaps TRBD1 or TRBD2 (5 bases each). This CDR3 region has 14 residues. Germline assignment: CDR1 MNHEY and CDR2 SMNVEV (reference sequence). V lost 0 bases and J lost 5, with 10 bases in between. CDR3 bases: TGTGCCAGCAGTTTATCGCCCGAGGGGGAGACCCAGTACTTC. It codes for CASSLSPEGETQYF.

This chain joins TRBV4-1 and TRBJ1-4; D unresolved. V was cut by 1 base and J by 7 bases, with 7 bases left in between. CDR3 size: 13 residues. Germline V lookup: CDR1 MGHRA, CDR2 YSYEKL. In nucleotides, the CDR3 is TGCGCCAGCAGCCAAGGTCCTCGTGAAAAACTGTTTTTT. Residues: CASSQGPREKLFF.

The V call is TRBV5-1, the J call TRBJ2-7; 10 bases are shared with TRBD1. CDR3 size: 16 residues. Germline loops: CDR1 SGHRS, CDR2 YFSETQ. The ends lost 4 bases at V and 2 bases at J; junction bases unmatched: 9. CDR3 amino acids: CASSKGQGWDTYEQYF. CDR3 nucleotide sequence: TGCGCCAGCAGCAAGGGACAGGGGTGGGATACCTACGAGCAGTACTTC.

This clonotype was counted between two and nine times. The chain's CDR3 is CSHRDRGFSDTQYF. CDR3 DNA sequence: TGCAGCCACCGGGACAGGGGGTTTTCGGATACGCAGTATTTT. This chain uses TRBV29-1 with TRBJ2-3; TRBD1 aligns across 11 bases. Germline V gene lookup returns CDR1 SQVTM and CDR2 ANQGSEA. V lost 8 bases, J lost 6 bases, and 10 bases stayed unmatched. The CDR3 covers 14 residues.

The rearrangement uses TRBV24-1 and TRBJ2-1; the D is unclear. This CDR3 comprises 16 residues. V dropped 0 bases and J dropped 8 bases, with 16 bases sitting between them. Germline assignment: CDR1 KGHDR and CDR2 SFDVKD. CDR3 DNA sequence: TGTGCCACCAGTGATTTGGGGTACCGAAAGACCGATGAGCAGTTCTTC. This encodes CATSDLGYRKTDEQFF.

The chain carries TRBV7-9 and TRBJ2-1, with D perhaps TRBD1 (6 bases). V dropped 0 bases and J dropped 1 base, with 10 bases sitting between them. CDR1 SEHNR and CDR2 FQNEAQ come from the germline V gene (reference sequence). CDR3 length: 16 residues. The chain's CDR3 is CASSLANRASYNEQFF. The DNA for the CDR3 is TGTGCCAGCAGCTTAGCGAACAGGGCTTCCTACAATGAGCAGTTCTTC.

This clonotype was observed a few times. Sequence at one end of the junction differs from germline and may be a read error. The V gene is TRBV6-1, the J gene TRBJ2-7, with D unresolved. This CDR3 is 16 amino acids long. The germline V gene encodes CDR1 MNHNS and CDR2 SASEGT. CDR3 coding DNA: TGTGCCAGCAGCGAAGCTGAGTTCCCCGTCACCTACGAGCAGTACTTC. Encoded protein: CASSEAEFPVTYEQYF.

For the CDR3, the DNA is TGTGCCAGCAGCACCCGGGATACAGCGTTTTTCTATGGCTACACCTTC. This codes for CASSTRDTAFFYGYTF. The rearrangement joins TRBV7-2 to TRBJ1-2; no clear D. CDR1 and CDR2 (germline): SGHTA, FQGNSA. V lost 5 bases and J lost 4, with 20 bases in between. The CDR3 is 16 residues long.

This chain uses TRBV5-1 with TRBJ2-3, with 12 bases fitting TRBD2. Trimming at V came to 3 bases and at J to 5 bases, leaving 16 bases not matched to a gene. Per the germline V gene, CDR1 is SGHRS and CDR2 is YFSETQ. The CDR3 loop spans 19 amino acids. The CDR3 sequence is CASSSPFETSGSGGDTQYF. The CDR3 DNA reads TGCGCCAGCAGCTCGCCGTTTGAGACTAGCGGGAGTGGTGGAGATACGCAGTATTTT.